This T cell receptor (beta chain) was observed in a study of T cells after yellow fever vaccination. This CDR3 has 15 amino acids. After removal of 6 bases from V and 3 bases from J, the junction contained 5 bases not matched to a gene. The germline gives CDR1 DFQATT, CDR2 SNEGSKA (reference sequence). Study results and limitations: Post-booster repertoires contained most primary-vaccination clones again (roughly 96% CD4, roughly 91% CD8).

Points on this clonotype: What it binds is not known.

TCRdb reanalysed the 5' RACE reads using MiXCR and keeps one entry per CDR3 protein. The data contain hundreds of thousands of distinct CDR3 sequences, roughly 12% of them singletons. Material: PBMCs, obtained on the day of the yellow fever booster vaccination. The receptor comes from a man younger than 40 who received the YFV17D yellow fever vaccine. The chain links TRBV20-1 to TRBJ2-7, with 16 bases matching TRBD2. The CDR3 here is CSAEGLAGGYYEQYF. As DNA, the CDR3 is TGCAGTGCCGAGGGACTAGCGGGAGGGTACTACGAGCAGTACTTC.